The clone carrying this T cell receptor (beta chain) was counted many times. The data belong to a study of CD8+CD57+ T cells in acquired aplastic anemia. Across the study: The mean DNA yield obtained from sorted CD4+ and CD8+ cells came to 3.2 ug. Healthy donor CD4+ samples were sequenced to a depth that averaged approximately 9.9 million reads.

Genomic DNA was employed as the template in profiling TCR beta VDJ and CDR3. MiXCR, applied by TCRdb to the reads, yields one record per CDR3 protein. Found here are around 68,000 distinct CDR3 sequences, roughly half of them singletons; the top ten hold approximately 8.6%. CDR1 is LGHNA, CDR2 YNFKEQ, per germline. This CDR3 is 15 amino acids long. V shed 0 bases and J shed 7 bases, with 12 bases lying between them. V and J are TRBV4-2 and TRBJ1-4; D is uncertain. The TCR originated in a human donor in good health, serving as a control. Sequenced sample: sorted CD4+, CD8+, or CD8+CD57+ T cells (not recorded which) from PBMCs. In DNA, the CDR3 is TGTGCCAGCAGCCAAGATCTCGGGGAGGGTGAAAAACTGTTTTTT. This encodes CASSQDLGEGEKLFF.